This T cell receptor (beta chain) was documented in a study of cytomegalovirus exposure and HLA in healthy donors. Primers for the PCR totalled 60 Vbeta and 13 Jbeta. The method was immunoSEQ multiplex PCR; TCRdb's version includes in-frame clones alone and lacks a portion of them. The repertoire holds 90,000 to 150,000 clones, around 67% seen once, with approximately 4.1% in the top ten. Unmatched junction bases numbered 14, after V lost 4 bases and J lost 0 bases. CDR3 length equals 19 residues. CDR1 is MDHEN and CDR2 is SYDVKM in the germline V gene. In regard to this clone: Its antigen remains unknown.

Findings and caveats of the study: Analyzed later, most CMV-associated TCR beta chains appeared HLA-restricted. HLA alleles showed associations with 16,951 TCR beta sequences in a later analysis, at a 0.05 false discovery rate. 150 to 200 TCR beta chains were listed as cytomegalovirus-associated. More clonal expansion characterized HLA-associated TCR beta chains than equally common others in a later analysis.

The specimen was PBMCs. V gene TRBV28 combines with J gene TRBJ2-2; 7 bases match TRBD2. The sequence came from a woman in her thirties or forties in good health and CMV-seronegative. CDR3 region: CASSYPFWRERPNTGELFF. Written as DNA, the CDR3 is TGTGCCAGCAGTTACCCTTTCTGGCGGGAGAGACCGAACACCGGGGAGCTGTTTTTT.